The 18 T cell receptor beta chains reported below all come from one sample, sequenced in a study of control samples from healthy donors and cancer patients (dated by TCRdb to the early 2020s). Library method: the immunoSEQ multiplex PCR assay. The source is immuneACCESS, and TCRdb retained only in-frame sequences with V and J called. Part of the clones is not carried over; for the studies checked, unresolved V genes explain less than half of this, and the remainder is unexplained. In all, the sample holds around 250,000 clones, and roughly 82% of those were seen once. The top ten clones comprise roughly 13% of the sample. Source material: PBMCs. Source of these receptors: a woman aged 55-69 years with lung cancer.

J is TRBJ1-6 and V is TRBV9; 10 positions agree with TRBD1. J gave up 6 bases and V 0 bases, and 12 bases lay outside the gene matches. Looked up from germline, CDR1 is SGDLS and CDR2 is YYNGEE. The CDR3 is made up of 19 amino acids. CDR3: CASSVGKLGQGMANSPLHF. CDR3 coding DNA: TGTGCCAGCAGCGTAGGGAAGTTGGGACAGGGGATGGCTAATTCACCCCTCCACTTT. The variable domain in full, completed from reference TRBV9 and TRBJ1-6, reads DSGVTQTPKHLITATGQRVTLRCSPRSGDLSVYWYQQSLDQGLQFLIQYYNGEERAKGNILERFSAQQFPDLHSELNLSSLELGDSALYFCASSVGKLGQGMANSPLHFGNGTRLTVT.

V gene TRBV18 combines with J gene TRBJ1-5; D might be TRBD1 (5 bases). This CDR3 has 14 amino acids. CDR1 is KGHSH, CDR2 LQKENI, per germline. V was pared by 4 bases and J by 3 bases, with 10 bases between. In nucleotides, the CDR3 is TGTGCCAGCTCACGGGGCCAGACCAATCAGCCCCAGCATTTT. Translation: CASSRGQTNQPQHF.

The chain joins TRBV18 to TRBJ1-5; 7 bases match TRBD1. CDR1 KGHSH and CDR2 LQKENI come from the germline V gene. V trimming: 6 bases; J trimming: 7 bases; junction bases outside the gene matches: 9. CDR3 length equals 14 residues. CDR3 protein: CASSLTGRDQPQHF. The DNA of the CDR3 is TGTGCCAGCTCGCTGACAGGGAGGGACCAGCCCCAGCATTTT.

The genes are TRBV7-9 and TRBJ1-1, with 7 bases fitting TRBD1. V dropped 5 bases and J dropped 5; count of bases not matched to a gene: 2. Looked up from germline, CDR1 is SEHNR and CDR2 is FQNEAQ (reference sequence). This CDR3 has 12 amino acids. CDR3 residues: CASSPRGTEAFF. The CDR3 region has the DNA TGTGCCAGCAGCCCCAGGGGGACTGAAGCTTTCTTT.

V gene TRBV5-6 combines with J gene TRBJ2-7; the match to TRBD2 covers 7 bases. Germline trimming cut 0 bases from V and 2 bases from J; bases unmatched to any gene: 5. The CDR3 contains 15 residues. Germline V CDR1 and CDR2: SGHDT, YYEEEE. In DNA form, the CDR3 reads TGTGCCAGCAGCTTGGCCGCGGGAGTCCCCTACGAGCAGTACTTC. Protein: CASSLAAGVPYEQYF.

In its sample, this clone was seen once. The chain recombines TRBV11-2 with TRBJ1-3; 7 bases line up with TRBD1. The V segment lost 4 bases and the J segment 7 bases; nucleotides outside the gene matches: 13. Germline V gives CDR1 SGHAT, CDR2 FQNNGV. This CDR3 is built from 16 residues. The CDR3 DNA reads as TGTGCCAGCAGCTACCGACGCTCGACAGGGTCTAACACCATATATTTT. Protein product: CASSYRRSTGSNTIYF.

The sample holds a few counts of this clone. The V gene is TRBV7-9, the J gene TRBJ2-1, with D tentatively TRBD1 (5 bases). V lost 5 bases to trimming and J lost 6 bases, with 17 bases between them. CDR3 length: 15 residues. CDR1 SEHNR and CDR2 FQNEAQ come from the germline V gene (reference sequence). CDR3 coding DNA: TGTGCCAGCAGCCCCTGGGGCGAGCCCCGCAATGAGCAGTTCTTC. This encodes CASSPWGEPRNEQFF.

Of note for this clone: The same CDR3 also results from other DNA sequences found in this sample. CDR3 bases: TGTGCCAGCAGCGTAGACAGACGCAATCAGCCCCAGCATTTT. This gives the protein CASSVDRRNQPQHF. This rearrangement joins TRBV9 to TRBJ1-5; D not certain. V lost 0 bases and J 2 bases, leaving 6 bases between the germline ends. Germline V gene data show CDR1 as SGDLS and CDR2 as YYNGEE. The CDR3 covers 14 residues.

The chain has TRBV24-1 and TRBJ1-2, with TRBD1 matching 7 bases. The CDR3 extends over 15 amino acids. V shed 4 bases and J 4 bases; nucleotides not matched to a gene: 8. Germline V gene sequence: CDR1 KGHDR, CDR2 SFDVKD. The CDR3 DNA sequence: TGTGCCACCAGTGACGGGACAGATACTCTCTATGGCTACACCTTC. Amino acids: CATSDGTDTLYGYTF.

The V call is TRBV6-1, the J call TRBJ1-1, with D uncertain. V lost 1 base and J lost 4, with 10 bases in between. Looked up from germline, CDR1 is MNHNS and CDR2 is SASEGT. The CDR3 contains 14 residues. CDR3 in DNA: TGTGCCAGCAGTGAAGTCGGGGTGGGCACTGAAGCTTTCTTT. Protein: CASSEVGVGTEAFF.

This sequence joins TRBV24-1 and TRBJ2-2; D remains ambiguous. V was clipped by 4 bases and J by 5 bases, with 4 bases between them. Germline CDR1 is KGHDR and CDR2 is SFDVKD. The length of the CDR3 is 12 residues. CDR3 nucleotide sequence: TGTGCCACCAGTGAGAGGACCGGGGAGCTGTTTTTT. Amino acid sequence: CATSERTGELFF.

The chain uses TRBV18 and TRBJ1-1; D is undetermined. Trimming removed 0 bases at V and 1 base at J, with 15 bases between. Germline CDR1 and CDR2: KGHSH and LQKENI. The CDR3 is 17 amino acids. The CDR3 coding sequence is TGTGCCAGCTCACCACCTCGAGATCCAGCGGGGAACACTGAAGCTTTCTTT. Amino acid sequence: CASSPPRDPAGNTEAFF.

This chain connects TRBV28 to TRBJ1-5; D gene uncertain. V was pared by 3 bases and J by 3 bases, with 9 bases between. The CDR3 is 14 residues long. Germline CDR1 is MDHEN and CDR2 is SYDVKM. The CDR3 bases are TGTGCCAGCAGTTTTTTGGGAACCAATCAGCCCCAGCATTTT. It codes for CASSFLGTNQPQHF.

The chain employs TRBV2 and TRBJ1-2, with unresolved D. Trimming pared 2 bases from V and 8 bases from J, leaving 12 bases between. This CDR3 spans 13 amino acids. Germline assignment: CDR1 SNHLY and CDR2 FYNNEI. The CDR3 nucleotides read TGTGCCAGCAGTGAAATGGGATTAAGGGGCTACACCTTC. Its translation is CASSEMGLRGYTF.

The rearrangement links TRBV5-1 to TRBJ2-7, with TRBD2 identical over 8 bases. Germline CDR1 SGHRS, CDR2 YFSETQ. CDR3 length: 15 residues. V lost 4 bases, J lost 2 bases, and 8 bases stayed unmatched. This CDR3 is CASSPEAGVAYEQYF. The CDR3 DNA reads TGCGCCAGCAGCCCTGAAGCGGGAGTAGCCTACGAGCAGTACTTC.

The CDR3 loop is CASSLGGSAQETQYF. The CDR3 coding sequence is TGCGCCAGCAGCTTGGGGGGTAGCGCTCAAGAGACCCAGTACTTC. This chain uses TRBV5-1 with TRBJ2-5; tentative D call: TRBD2 (5 bases). Trimming took 0 bases from V and 2 from J, leaving 11 bases between them. CDR1 and CDR2 (germline): SGHRS, YFSETQ. The CDR3 totals 15 residues.

V usage is TRBV28 and J usage is TRBJ1-1; 7 nucleotides line up with TRBD1. This CDR3 is 15 amino acids long. Germline V gene lookup returns CDR1 MDHEN and CDR2 SYDVKM. Trimming at V came to 7 bases and at J to 1 base, leaving 9 bases not matched to a gene. In DNA, the CDR3 is TGTGCCAGCAACCCTCCGGACAGGCCGAACACTGAAGCTTTCTTT. Its translation is CASNPPDRPNTEAFF.

This chain joins TRBV6-6 and TRBJ2-5; 7 nucleotides line up with TRBD1. The CDR3 contains 14 residues. J lost 5 bases, V lost 2 bases, and 5 bases had no gene match. Germline lookup yields CDR1 MNHNY and CDR2 SVGAGI (reference sequence). The CDR3 loop is CASSYGGQLETQYF. The CDR3 coding sequence is TGTGCCAGCAGTTACGGGGGACAGTTGGAGACCCAGTACTTC.